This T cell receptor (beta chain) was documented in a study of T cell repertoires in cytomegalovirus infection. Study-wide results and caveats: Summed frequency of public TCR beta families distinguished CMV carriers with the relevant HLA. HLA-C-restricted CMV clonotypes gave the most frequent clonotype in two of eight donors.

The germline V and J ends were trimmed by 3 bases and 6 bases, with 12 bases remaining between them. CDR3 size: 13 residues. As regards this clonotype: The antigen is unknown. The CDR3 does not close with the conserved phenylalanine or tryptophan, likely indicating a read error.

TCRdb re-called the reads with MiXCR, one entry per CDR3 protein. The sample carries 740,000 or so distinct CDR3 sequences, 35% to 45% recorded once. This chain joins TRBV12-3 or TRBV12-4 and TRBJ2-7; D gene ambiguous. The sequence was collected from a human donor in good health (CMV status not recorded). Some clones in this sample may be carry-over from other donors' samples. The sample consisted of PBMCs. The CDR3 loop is CASSFNPTGEQYC. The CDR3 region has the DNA TGTGCCAGCAGTTTCAACCCGACGGGCGAGCAGTACTGC.